These T cell receptor beta chains were read from a single sample in a study of T cell responses to AZD1222 COVID-19 vaccine. Assay: immunoSEQ multiplex PCR; the TCRdb copy retains only in-frame clones and omits some. The sample includes some 150,000 clones, about nine tenths of them seen just once. The sample in question was peripheral blood, obtained on day 0 of MenACWY control vaccination. These receptors came from an adult in good health. The conserved cysteine and the conserved F or W are not part of the CDR3 here. Each record gives: J gene, V gene, CDR3 protein.

J: TRBJ1-6; V: TRBV7-9; CDR3: ASSLGQGMNSPLH
J: TRBJ1-6; V: TRBV10-3; CDR3: ASGESSYNSPLH
J: TRBJ2-1; V: TRBV28; CDR3: ASRGTRLYNEQF
J: TRBJ2-2; V: TRBV5-1; CDR3: ASSLVAEAGELF
J: TRBJ1-6; V: TRBV29-1; CDR3: SVGEQGPGDSPLH
J: TRBJ1-1; V: TRBV27; CDR3: ASSQDRGYMNTEAF
J: TRBJ1-3; V: TRBV28; CDR3: ASSFRQGAQLFGSGNTIY
J: TRBJ1-5; V: TRBV15; CDR3: ATSRVVGQPQH
J: TRBJ2-5; V: TRBV5-1; CDR3: ASSSFSGRVQETQY
J: TRBJ2-5; V: TRBV5-4; CDR3: ASSQQGKETQY
J: TRBJ1-6; V: TRBV11-3; CDR3: ASSPGTGSFSPLH
J: TRBJ1-4; V: TRBV28; CDR3: ASSSPRETNEKLF
J: TRBJ2-7; V: TRBV5-1; CDR3: ASSLAQVGYEQY
J: TRBJ2-1; V: TRBV11-3; CDR3: ASSLDYTTGVLAVQF
J: TRBJ2-3; V: TRBV18; CDR3: ASSPGRELNTDTQY
J: TRBJ1-5; V: TRBV12-3/TRBV12-4; CDR3: ASSLMGDQPQH
J: TRBJ1-3; V: TRBV5-1; CDR3: ASSAMGGASSGNTIY
J: TRBJ1-1; V: TRBV6-5; CDR3: ASSSVRNTEAF
J: TRBJ1-4; V: TRBV19; CDR3: ASSIGRVVTEKLF
J: TRBJ2-7; V: TRBV6-5; CDR3: ASSPRGDSYEQY
J: TRBJ1-2; V: TRBV11-2; CDR3: ASSRLPGQAYT
J: TRBJ2-2; V: TRBV7-8; CDR3: ASSFERDTGELF
J: TRBJ2-7; V: TRBV19; CDR3: ASSIQLIGQY
J: TRBJ1-5; V: TRBV6-2/TRBV6-3; CDR3: ASSDRQGQNQPQH
J: TRBJ1-1; V: TRBV5-6; CDR3: ASRQGRSTEAF
J: TRBJ2-1; V: TRBV7-9; CDR3: ASSLRATYNEQF
J: TRBJ1-5; V: TRBV19; CDR3: ASSIDRGHQPQH
J: TRBJ2-3; V: TRBV6-2/TRBV6-3; CDR3: ASSYSGPTTDTQY
J: TRBJ2-2; V: TRBV25-1; CDR3: ASRRTGTGELF
J: TRBJ1-2; V: TRBV5-4; CDR3: ASSLDEGRYGYT
J: TRBJ1-1; V: TRBV7-2; CDR3: ASSLGGGGGTEAF
J: TRBJ1-1; V: TRBV5-1; CDR3: ASRRDRDIEAF
J: TRBJ2-7; V: TRBV12-5; CDR3: ASGIGTAHPSPRDYEQY
J: TRBJ2-1; V: TRBV19; CDR3: ASRASGDNNEQF
J: TRBJ2-5; V: TRBV9; CDR3: ASNRDGGETQY
J: TRBJ1-6; V: TRBV6-5; CDR3: ASIPSWGYNSPLH
J: TRBJ1-5; V: TRBV6-5; CDR3: ASSMGQNFNQPQH
J: TRBJ2-7; V: TRBV7-9; CDR3: ASSSTRQGVPSYEQY
J: TRBJ2-1; V: TRBV23-1; CDR3: ASTERGGRGEQF
J: TRBJ1-2; V: TRBV29-1; CDR3: SVPKGTGINYGYT
J: TRBJ2-7; V: TRBV4-1; CDR3: ASSQRASGLDYEQY
J: TRBJ1-3; V: TRBV6-2/TRBV6-3; CDR3: ASSYALGTYGSGNTIY
J: TRBJ1-1; V: TRBV29-1; CDR3: SVEGAKDMNTEAF
J: TRBJ1-4; V: TRBV18; CDR3: ASTSGEKLF
J: TRBJ1-2; V: TRBV6-1; CDR3: ASSEAAGGSNYGYT
J: TRBJ1-5; V: TRBV6-5; CDR3: ASSPSGHFNQPQH
J: TRBJ1-3; V: TRBV6-2/TRBV6-3; CDR3: ASSYSRLPGNTIY
J: TRBJ2-5; V: TRBV5-4; CDR3: ASSLEGLAGVETQY
J: TRBJ1-2; V: TRBV6-5; CDR3: ASSYGQGNYGYT
J: TRBJ2-1; V: TRBV7-2; CDR3: ASSGGILVGNEQF
J: TRBJ2-5; V: TRBV7-2; CDR3: ASSLDRSGTQY
J: TRBJ1-4; V: TRBV4-2; CDR3: ASSMLTPTNEKLF
J: TRBJ1-1; V: TRBV11-3; CDR3: ASSLGGRGGAATEAF
J: TRBJ2-1; V: TRBV2; CDR3: ASTTITNNPGRKF
J: TRBJ2-5; V: TRBV5-1; CDR3: ASSFTQYQETQY